The T cell receptor (beta chain) under discussion was sequenced for a study of cytomegalovirus exposure and HLA in healthy donors. Trimming removed 1 base from V and 5 bases from J, with 15 bases in between. Germline CDR1 reads SGHRS; CDR2 reads YFSETQ. The CDR3 sequence is 15 residues long. Overall study results and limits: Sequencing depth across donors, presence/absence analyses assumed, was roughly uniform.

To note about this clone: Its specificity is unknown.

PCR was performed using 60 Vbeta and 13 Jbeta primers. How the authors handled the data: Later, 65 million to 85 million unique TCR beta chains were counted in an analysis, and some 9.9 million of them were shared. Some clones are missing from TCRdb's copy, which holds only in-frame ones; the method was immunoSEQ multiplex PCR. V, J and clone size derive from that table, while D and trimming were established from the DNA sequence. The top ten clones hold 2.3% of a sample with roughly 90,000 clones, 75% to 90% of them seen once. The sequence was collected from a man younger than 35 in good health and CMV-seronegative. The chain links TRBV5-1 to TRBJ2-5; possible D gene TRBD1, 5 bases. The source material was PBMCs. This CDR3 is CASSLFPGNGETQYF. In nucleotides, the CDR3 is TGCGCCAGCAGCTTGTTTCCAGGGAACGGTGAGACCCAGTACTTC.